Each of the 20 T cell receptor beta chains below was sequenced from the same sample in a study of OX40 agonist ivuxolimab in advanced cancers. Libraries were prepared through the immunoSEQ multiplex PCR assay. TCRdb retrieved this table from immuneACCESS and kept in-frame rearrangements only. Not all clones are present; in checked studies, unresolved V genes account for under half, and no reason is known for the remainder. The sample table contains about 100,000 clones; only one count was recorded for around 89% of them. The top ten clones comprise less than 0.2% of the sample. This material consisted of CD4+ or CD8+ T cells sorted from blood, taken in a trial of the OX40 agonist ivuxolimab. The receptor source for this set is an adult with an advanced solid tumor such as melanoma, head and neck, liver or kidney cancer.

This sequence joins TRBV5-4 and TRBJ2-7; TRBD2 matches at 7 bases. The V segment lost 2 bases and the J segment 3 bases; nucleotides outside the gene matches: 5. The CDR3 is 14 residues long. Germline values: CDR1 SGHNT, CDR2 YYREEE (reference sequence). CDR3 DNA sequence: TGTGCCAGCAGCTTAGGGGCGGGGGTCTACGAGCAGTACTTC. Its translation: CASSLGAGVYEQYF.

This clone has only a few counts. J is TRBJ2-6 and V is TRBV15; the D is unclear. Per the germline V gene, CDR1 is LNHNV and CDR2 is YYDKDF (reference sequence). The CDR3 is made up of 15 amino acids. Trimming took 0 bases from V and 0 from J, leaving 3 bases between them. The CDR3 bases are TGTGCCACCAGCAGAGATTACTCTGGGGCCAACGTCCTGACTTTC. It codes for CATSRDYSGANVLTF.

The sample holds one count of this clone. The chain employs TRBV7-2 and TRBJ2-1, with 14 bases lining up with TRBD2. Trimming at V came to 3 bases and at J to 8 bases, leaving 6 bases not matched to a gene. In germline, CDR1 is SGHTA, CDR2 FQGNSA. The CDR3 is 16 amino acids. CDR3 nucleotides: TGTGCCAGCAGCTTTGAAGGGACTAGCGGGAGTTATGAGCAGTTCTTC. Translated: CASSFEGTSGSYEQFF.

In the case of this clone: The sample has other DNA sequences that encode this CDR3 too. The V gene is TRBV5-1, the J gene TRBJ2-1; 8 bases agree with TRBD2. Germline V gives CDR1 SGHRS, CDR2 YFSETQ. The trim removed 5 bases at V and 3 bases at J, leaving 4 bases unmatched. CDR3 size: 14 residues. CDR3 residues: CASSRLAGYNEQFF. The CDR3 bases are TGCGCCAGCAGTCGTCTAGCGGGCTACAATGAGCAGTTCTTC.

This CDR3 reads CASSHKKHSGASDTQYF. The CDR3 DNA sequence: TGTGCCAGCAGCCATAAGAAGCATAGCGGGGCTTCAGATACGCAGTATTTT. The chain is built from TRBV7-9 and TRBJ2-3; 8 bases are a match to TRBD2. Germline V gene sequence: CDR1 SEHNR, CDR2 FQNEAQ (reference sequence). The V and J ends lost 5 bases and 4 bases, in that order; junction bases with no gene match: 14. CDR3 length: 17 residues. The complete variable domain, with remaining parts taken from reference TRBV7-9 and TRBJ2-3, reads DTGVSQNPRHKITKRGQNVTFRCDPISEHNRLYWYRQTLGQGPEFLTYFQNEAQLEKSRLLSDRFSAERPKGSFSTLEIQRTEQGDSAMYLCASSHKKHSGASDTQYFGPGTRLTVL.

V usage is TRBV5-1 and J usage is TRBJ2-1; 10 bases are shared with TRBD2. Germline values: CDR1 SGHRS, CDR2 YFSETQ. This CDR3 is 14 amino acids long. V trimming: 2 bases; J trimming: 8 bases; junction bases outside the gene matches: 4. The CDR3, as DNA: TGCGCCAGCAGCTTAGCGGGAGGGCCGGATGAGCAGTTCTTC. This codes for CASSLAGGPDEQFF.

This chain links TRBV6-6 with TRBJ2-7, with 8 bases lining up with TRBD1. Unmatched junction bases numbered 5, after V lost 1 base and J lost 6 bases. The CDR3 length is 14 residues. Germline V gene data show CDR1 as MNHNY and CDR2 as SVGAGI (reference sequence). CDR3 residues: CASSYLDRVGEQYF. The CDR3 bases are TGTGCCAGCAGTTACTTGGACAGGGTTGGCGAGCAGTACTTC.

This rearrangement joins TRBV19 to TRBJ2-1; 15 nucleotides line up with TRBD2. The germline V gene encodes CDR1 LNHDA and CDR2 SQIVND (reference sequence). The CDR3 covers 20 residues. Trimming removed 5 bases from V and 9 bases from J; junction bases left unmatched: 20. CDR3 amino acids: CASSPPGSGLAGGPRFEQFF. CDR3 nucleotide sequence: TGTGCCAGTAGTCCCCCGGGATCGGGACTAGCGGGGGGCCCCCGTTTTGAGCAGTTCTTC.

V usage is TRBV27 and J usage is TRBJ2-5; TRBD1 matches 8 bases. The germline gives CDR1 MNHEY, CDR2 SMNVEV (reference sequence). The length of the CDR3 is 17 residues. V lost 2 bases and J lost 2; bases outside the gene matches: 10. In nucleotides, the CDR3 is TGTGCCAGCAGTTTAGGTTCAGGGGGCTGGGGACAAGAGACCCAGTACTTC. Encoded protein: CASSLGSGGWGQETQYF.

The chain couples TRBV11-2 to TRBJ2-3; 7 bases are a match to TRBD2. The germline gives CDR1 SGHAT, CDR2 FQNNGV. CDR3 length: 15 residues. Trimming at V came to 2 bases and at J to 1 base, leaving 3 bases not matched to a gene. The chain's CDR3 is CASSLRGERTDTQYF. The DNA for the CDR3 is TGTGCCAGCAGCTTACGGGGGGAACGCACAGATACGCAGTATTTT.

This clone was recorded once. The CDR3 region is CASSLPGLLDYGYTF. In nucleotides, the CDR3 is TGCGCCAGCAGCTTACCAGGGCTACTGGACTATGGCTACACCTTC. The genes are TRBV5-1 and TRBJ1-2; possible D gene TRBD1, 5 bases. Germline V CDR1 and CDR2: SGHRS, YFSETQ. CDR3 size: 15 residues. Trimming removed 2 bases from V and 3 bases from J, with 14 bases in between.

The V call is TRBV7-2, the J call TRBJ1-6; TRBD1 aligns across 10 bases. Looked up from germline, CDR1 is SGHTA and CDR2 is FQGNSA. The V and J ends lost 5 bases and 6 bases, in that order; junction bases with no gene match: 7. This CDR3 is built from 16 residues. The CDR3 reads CASSPDRGRGNSPLHF. In DNA form, the CDR3 reads TGTGCCAGCAGCCCCGACAGGGGGCGCGGTAATTCACCCCTCCACTTT. Variable domain in full (rest from reference TRBV7-2 and TRBJ1-6): GAGVSQSPSNKVTEKGKDVELRCDPISGHTALYWYRQSLGQGLEFLIYFQGNSAPDKSGLPSDRFSAERTGGSVSTLTIQRTQQEDSAVYLCASSPDRGRGNSPLHFGNGTRLTVT.

The rearrangement uses TRBV7-4 and TRBJ2-7; the D gene is possibly TRBD1 (5 bases). V lost 6 bases, J lost 5 bases, and 23 bases lay in between. CDR1 and CDR2 (germline): SGHVT, SQSDAQ. The CDR3 sequence is 16 residues long. The CDR3 bases are TGTGCCAGCAGTCATATCGAGACCCCCTCACAGGACGAGCAGTACTTC. This translates into CASSHIETPSQDEQYF.

The V call is TRBV19, the J call TRBJ1-4; D is undetermined. CDR1 and CDR2 (germline): LNHDA, SQIVND (reference sequence). This CDR3 spans 15 amino acids. Between the trimmed V and J ends, which lost 4 bases and 3 bases, there was a span of 12 bases. Here the CDR3 reads CASSTRVAANEKLFF. The CDR3 bases are TGTGCCAGTAGTACCCGGGTGGCGGCTAATGAAAAACTGTTTTTT. Filled out from reference TRBV19 and TRBJ1-4, the complete variable domain reads DGGITQSPKYLFRKEGQNVTLSCEQNLNHDAMYWYRQDPGQGLRLIYYSQIVNDFQKGDIAEGYSVSREKKESFPLTVTSAQKNPTAFYLCASSTRVAANEKLFFGSGTQLSVL.

This clone was picked up one time. This chain links TRBV5-1 with TRBJ2-3; weak D call: TRBD1 (5 bases). This CDR3 contains 14 residues. Germline-derived CDR1 and CDR2 are SGHRS and YFSETQ. The V end was cut by 4 bases, the J end by 2 bases, with 11 bases between. The CDR3: CASSVGVNTDTQYF. Here the CDR3 DNA reads TGCGCCAGCAGCGTAGGGGTTAACACAGATACGCAGTATTTT.

The chain combines TRBV10-3 with TRBJ2-3, with TRBD1 as a possible D gene (5 bases). Trimming shortened V by 7 bases and J by 0 bases, and 14 bases separated the two germline ends. Germline V gene sequence: CDR1 ENHRY, CDR2 SYGVKD. The CDR3 spans 15 residues. CDR3 sequence (DNA): TGTGCCATCACCTCGACAGAGACTAGCACAGATACGCAGTATTTT. It codes for CAITSTETSTDTQYF.

The chain is built from TRBV11-2 and TRBJ2-5, with D unresolved. CDR3 length: 14 residues. Germline V gene data show CDR1 as SGHAT and CDR2 as FQNNGV. The ends were cut back, 1 base at V and 3 bases at J, with 9 bases in the middle. The CDR3 nucleotides read TGTGCCAGCAGCTTAGGATTAAGGGAAGAGACCCAGTACTTC. It encodes CASSLGLREETQYF.

The gene calls are TRBV19 and TRBJ1-3; D possibly corresponds to TRBD1 (5 bases). CDR3 length: 13 amino acids. Trimming took off 6 bases at V and 6 bases at J, with 12 bases between the two ends. Germline-derived CDR1 and CDR2 are LNHDA and SQIVND (reference sequence). Written as DNA, the CDR3 is TGTGCCAGTAGAGGGGAACGCCAAAACACCATATATTTT. It encodes CASRGERQNTIYF.

The rearrangement uses TRBV11-2 and TRBJ2-7, with 8 bases identical to TRBD2. The CDR3 covers 13 residues. J lost 4 bases, V lost 4 bases, and 3 bases had no gene match. Germline V gene sequence: CDR1 SGHAT, CDR2 FQNNGV. CDR3 bases: TGTGCCAGCAGCTCAAGCGGGGGATACGAGCAGTACTTC. It codes for CASSSSGGYEQYF.

V and J are TRBV5-4 and TRBJ2-1, with 11 bases fitting TRBD2. The J segment lost 5 bases and the V segment lost 0 bases, leaving 7 bases of the junction unmatched. The CDR3 runs to 17 residues. Germline V gives CDR1 SGHNT, CDR2 YYREEE (reference sequence). CDR3 nucleotide sequence: TGTGCCAGCAGCTTGGCTAGCGGGAGGATTCGCCACAATGAGCAGTTCTTC. It yields the protein CASSLASGRIRHNEQFF.